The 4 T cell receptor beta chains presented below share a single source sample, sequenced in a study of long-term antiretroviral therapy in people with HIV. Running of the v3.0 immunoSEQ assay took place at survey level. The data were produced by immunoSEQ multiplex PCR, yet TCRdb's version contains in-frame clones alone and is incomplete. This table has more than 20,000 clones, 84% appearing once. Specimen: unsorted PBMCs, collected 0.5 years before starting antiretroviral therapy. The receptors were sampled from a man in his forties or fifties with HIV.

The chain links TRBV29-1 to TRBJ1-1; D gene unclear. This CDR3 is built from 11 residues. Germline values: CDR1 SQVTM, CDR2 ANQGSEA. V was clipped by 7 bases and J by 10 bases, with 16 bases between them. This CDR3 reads CSASSGFGAFF. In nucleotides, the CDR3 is TGCAGCGCTTCATCGGGATTCGGAGCTTTCTTT.

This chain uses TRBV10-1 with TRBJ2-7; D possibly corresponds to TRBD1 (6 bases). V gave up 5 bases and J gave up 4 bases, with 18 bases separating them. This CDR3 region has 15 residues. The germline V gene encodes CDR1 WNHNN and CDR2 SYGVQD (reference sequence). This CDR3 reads CASSLRQEKYYEQYF. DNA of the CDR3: TGCGCCAGCAGTCTTAGACAGGAGAAATATTACGAGCAGTACTTC.

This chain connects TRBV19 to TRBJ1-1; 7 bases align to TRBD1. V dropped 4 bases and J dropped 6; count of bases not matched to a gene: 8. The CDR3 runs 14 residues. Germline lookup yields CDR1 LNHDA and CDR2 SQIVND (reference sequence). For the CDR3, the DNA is TGTGCCAGTAGTAAACCCCCGACAGGGCCTGAAGCTTTCTTT. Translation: CASSKPPTGPEAFF.

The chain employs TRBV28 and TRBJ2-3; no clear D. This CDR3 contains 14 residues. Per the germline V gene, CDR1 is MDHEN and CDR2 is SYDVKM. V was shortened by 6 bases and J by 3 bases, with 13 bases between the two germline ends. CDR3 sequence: CASSVPTVTDTQYF. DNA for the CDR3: TGTGCCAGCAGCGTCCCGACTGTGACAGATACGCAGTATTTT.